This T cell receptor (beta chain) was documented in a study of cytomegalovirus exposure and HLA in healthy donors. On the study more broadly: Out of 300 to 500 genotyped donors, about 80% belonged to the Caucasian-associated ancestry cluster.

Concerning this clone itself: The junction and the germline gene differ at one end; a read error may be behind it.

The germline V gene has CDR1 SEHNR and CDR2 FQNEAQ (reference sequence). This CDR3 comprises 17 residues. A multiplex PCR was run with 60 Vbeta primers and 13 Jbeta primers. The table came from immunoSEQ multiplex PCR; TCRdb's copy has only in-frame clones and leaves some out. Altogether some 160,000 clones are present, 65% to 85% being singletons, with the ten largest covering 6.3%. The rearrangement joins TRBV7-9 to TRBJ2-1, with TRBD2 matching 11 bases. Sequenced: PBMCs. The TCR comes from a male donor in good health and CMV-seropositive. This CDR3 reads CSSSSPQLAGELHEQFF. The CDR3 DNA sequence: TGTTCCAGCAGCTCCCCCCAACTAGCGGGGGAGCTGCATGAGCAGTTCTTC.